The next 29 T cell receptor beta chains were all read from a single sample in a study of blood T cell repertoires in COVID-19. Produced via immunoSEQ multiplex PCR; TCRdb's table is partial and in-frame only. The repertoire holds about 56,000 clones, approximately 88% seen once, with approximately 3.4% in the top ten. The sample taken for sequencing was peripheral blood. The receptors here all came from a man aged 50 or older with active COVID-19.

The CDR3 coding sequence is TGTGCCTGGAGTGGGGACAGATCTGAAAAACTGTTTTTT. This codes for CAWSGDRSEKLFF. The rearrangement uses TRBV30 and TRBJ1-4; 7 nucleotides agree with TRBD1. This CDR3 spans 13 amino acids. Germline loops: CDR1 GTSNPN, CDR2 SVGIG (reference sequence). After removal of 1 base from V and 7 bases from J, the junction contained 3 bases not matched to a gene.

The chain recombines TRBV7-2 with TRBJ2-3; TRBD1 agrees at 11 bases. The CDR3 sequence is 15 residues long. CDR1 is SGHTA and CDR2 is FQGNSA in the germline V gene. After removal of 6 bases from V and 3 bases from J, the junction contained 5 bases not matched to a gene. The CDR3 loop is CASSSGTGGTDTQYF. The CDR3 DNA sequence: TGTGCCAGCAGTTCCGGGACAGGGGGGACAGATACGCAGTATTTT.

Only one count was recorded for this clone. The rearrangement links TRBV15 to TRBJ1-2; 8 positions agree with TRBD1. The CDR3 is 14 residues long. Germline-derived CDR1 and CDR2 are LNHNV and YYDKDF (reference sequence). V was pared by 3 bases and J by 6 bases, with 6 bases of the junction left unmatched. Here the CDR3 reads CATSRGQEIDGYTF. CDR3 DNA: TGTGCCACCAGCAGGGGACAGGAGATCGATGGCTACACCTTC.

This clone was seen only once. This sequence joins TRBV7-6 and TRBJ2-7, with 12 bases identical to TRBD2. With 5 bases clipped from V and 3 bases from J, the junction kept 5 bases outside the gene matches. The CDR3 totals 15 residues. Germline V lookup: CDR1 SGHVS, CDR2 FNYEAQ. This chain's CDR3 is CASSKLAGGYYEQYF. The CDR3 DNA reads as TGTGCCAGCAGCAAACTAGCGGGGGGCTACTACGAGCAGTACTTC.

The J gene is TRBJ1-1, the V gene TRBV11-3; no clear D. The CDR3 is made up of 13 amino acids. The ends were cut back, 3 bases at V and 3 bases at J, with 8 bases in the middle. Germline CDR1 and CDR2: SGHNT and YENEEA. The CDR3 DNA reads TGTGCCAGCAGCTTTACTCCGGACACTGAAGCTTTCTTT. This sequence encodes CASSFTPDTEAFF.

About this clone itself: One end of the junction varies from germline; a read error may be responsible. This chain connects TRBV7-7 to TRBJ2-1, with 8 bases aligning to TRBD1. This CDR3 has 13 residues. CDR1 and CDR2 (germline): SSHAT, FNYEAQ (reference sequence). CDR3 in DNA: TGTGCTAGCAGCTTAACAGGGGGCAATGAGCAGTTCTTC. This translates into CASSLTGGNEQFF.

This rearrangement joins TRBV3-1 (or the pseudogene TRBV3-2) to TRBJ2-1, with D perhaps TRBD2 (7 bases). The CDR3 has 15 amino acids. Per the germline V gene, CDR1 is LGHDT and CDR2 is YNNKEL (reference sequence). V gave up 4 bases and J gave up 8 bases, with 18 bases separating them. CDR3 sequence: CASSPRGGAWDEQFF. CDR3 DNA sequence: TGTGCCAGCAGCCCTAGGGGGGGGGCCTGGGATGAGCAGTTCTTC.

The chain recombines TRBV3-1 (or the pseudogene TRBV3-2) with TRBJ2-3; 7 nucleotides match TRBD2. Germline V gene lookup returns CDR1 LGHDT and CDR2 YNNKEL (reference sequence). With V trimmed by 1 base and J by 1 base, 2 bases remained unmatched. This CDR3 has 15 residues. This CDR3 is CASSQAAGGTDTQYF. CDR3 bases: TGTGCCAGCAGCCAAGCTGCGGGGGGCACAGATACGCAGTATTTT.

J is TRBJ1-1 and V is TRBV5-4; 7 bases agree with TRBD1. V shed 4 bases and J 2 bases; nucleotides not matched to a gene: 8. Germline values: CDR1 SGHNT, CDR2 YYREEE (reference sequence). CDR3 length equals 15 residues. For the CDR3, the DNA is TGTGCCAGCAGCCGCCGGGACAGAATAAACACTGAAGCTTTCTTT. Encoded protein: CASSRRDRINTEAFF.

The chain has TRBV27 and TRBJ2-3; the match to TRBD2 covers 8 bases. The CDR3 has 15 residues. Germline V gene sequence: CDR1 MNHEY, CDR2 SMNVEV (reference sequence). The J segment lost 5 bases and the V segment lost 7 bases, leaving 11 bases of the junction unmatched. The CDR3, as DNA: TGTGCCAGCAAATGGCCGGGGGGGCTTAAAGATACGCAGTATTTT. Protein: CASKWPGGLKDTQYF.

The CDR3 sequence is CASRAGTEETQYF. CDR3 DNA sequence: TGCGCCAGTCGAGCGGGGACTGAGGAGACCCAGTACTTC. The J gene is TRBJ2-5, the V gene TRBV5-1, with 7 bases aligning to TRBD2. V was pared by 8 bases and J by 5 bases, with 9 bases of the junction left unmatched. From germline, CDR1 is SGHRS and CDR2 YFSETQ. The CDR3 consists of 13 residues. Drawing the rest from reference TRBV5-1 and TRBJ2-5, the complete variable domain is KAGVTQTPRYLIKTRGQQVTLSCSPISGHRSVSWYQQTPGQGLQFLFEYFSETQRNKGNFPGRFSGRQFSNSRSEMNVSTLELGDSALYLCASRAGTEETQYFGPGTRLLVL.

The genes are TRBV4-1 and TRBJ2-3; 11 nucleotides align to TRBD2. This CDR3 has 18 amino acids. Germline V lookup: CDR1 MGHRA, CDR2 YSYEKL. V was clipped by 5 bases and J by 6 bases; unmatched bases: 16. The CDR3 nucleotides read TGCGCCAGCAGCGGCGGACTAGCGGGTCCTCTTATGGGGGATACGCAGTATTTT. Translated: CASSGGLAGPLMGDTQYF.

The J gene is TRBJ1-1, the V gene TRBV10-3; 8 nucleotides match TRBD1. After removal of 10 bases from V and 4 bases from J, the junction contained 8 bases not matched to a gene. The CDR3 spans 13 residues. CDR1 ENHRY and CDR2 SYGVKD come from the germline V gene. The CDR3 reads CATRQGSPTEAFF. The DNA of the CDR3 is TGTGCCACTAGACAGGGGTCCCCCACTGAAGCTTTCTTT.

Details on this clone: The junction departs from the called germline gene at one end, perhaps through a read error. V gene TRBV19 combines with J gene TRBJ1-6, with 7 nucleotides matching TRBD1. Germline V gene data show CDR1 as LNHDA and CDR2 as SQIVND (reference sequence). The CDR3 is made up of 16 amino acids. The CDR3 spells CATKGEGASHNSPLHF. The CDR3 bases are TGTGCCACCAAGGGTGAGGGGGCCTCCCATAATTCACCCCTCCACTTT.

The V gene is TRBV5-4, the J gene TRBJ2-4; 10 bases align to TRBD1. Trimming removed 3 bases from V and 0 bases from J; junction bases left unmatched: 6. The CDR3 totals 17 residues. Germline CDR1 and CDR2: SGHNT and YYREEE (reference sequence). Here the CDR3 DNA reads TGTGCCAGCAGCTCGGGACAGGGGTCTCTAGCCAAAAACATTCAGTACTTC. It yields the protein CASSSGQGSLAKNIQYF.

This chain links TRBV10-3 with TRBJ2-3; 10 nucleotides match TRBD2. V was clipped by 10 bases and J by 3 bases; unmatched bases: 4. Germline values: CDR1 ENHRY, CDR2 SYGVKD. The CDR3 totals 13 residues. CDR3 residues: CATSGGDTDTQYF. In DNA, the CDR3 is TGTGCCACCAGCGGGGGGGATACAGATACGCAGTATTTT.

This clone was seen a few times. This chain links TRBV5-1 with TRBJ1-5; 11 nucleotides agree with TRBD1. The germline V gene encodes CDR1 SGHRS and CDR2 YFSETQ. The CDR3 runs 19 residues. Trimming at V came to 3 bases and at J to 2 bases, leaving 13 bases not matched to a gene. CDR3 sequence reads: CASSWKDRGRLWGNQPQHF. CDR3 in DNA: TGCGCCAGCAGCTGGAAGGACAGGGGGCGCCTTTGGGGCAATCAGCCCCAGCATTTT.

This chain's CDR3 is CATAPNPVEQYF. CDR3 sequence (DNA): TGTGCCACCGCCCCCAACCCGGTTGAGCAGTACTTC. This chain joins TRBV5-4 and TRBJ2-7, with D hard to call. CDR1 and CDR2 from the germline V gene are SGHNT and YYREEE (reference sequence). Trimming removed 9 bases from V and 7 bases from J, with 17 bases in between. This CDR3 region has 12 residues.

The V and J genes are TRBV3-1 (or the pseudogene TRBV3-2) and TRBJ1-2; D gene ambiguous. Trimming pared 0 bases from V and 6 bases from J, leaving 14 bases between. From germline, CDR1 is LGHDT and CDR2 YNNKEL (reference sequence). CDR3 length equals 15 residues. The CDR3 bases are TGTGCCAGCAGCCAAGAGGGCGGAGGTCTCCATGGCTACACCTTC. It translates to CASSQEGGGLHGYTF.

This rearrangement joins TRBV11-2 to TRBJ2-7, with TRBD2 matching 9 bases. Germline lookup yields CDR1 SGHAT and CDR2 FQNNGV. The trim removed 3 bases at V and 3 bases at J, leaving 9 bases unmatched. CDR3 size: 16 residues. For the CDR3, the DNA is TGTGCCAGCAGCTTCGGACGTTTGCGGGGGGGCTACGAGCAGTACTTC. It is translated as CASSFGRLRGGYEQYF.

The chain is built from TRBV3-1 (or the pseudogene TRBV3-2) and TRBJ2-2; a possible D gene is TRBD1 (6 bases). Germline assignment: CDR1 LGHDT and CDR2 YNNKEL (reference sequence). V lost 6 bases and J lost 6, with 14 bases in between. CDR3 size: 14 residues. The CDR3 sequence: CASSLNTGPGELFF. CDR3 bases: TGTGCCAGCAGTCTCAATACAGGGCCCGGGGAGCTGTTTTTT.

Written as DNA, the CDR3 is TGTGCCAGCAGCCCAGGGGTTGGCTATGGCTACACCTTC. It specifies CASSPGVGYGYTF. The V gene is TRBV9, the J gene TRBJ1-2; a possible D gene is TRBD1 (6 bases). Looked up from germline, CDR1 is SGDLS and CDR2 is YYNGEE. Trimming left V 4 bases short and J 4 bases short, with 11 bases between. There are 13 residues in the CDR3. Full variable domain (missing parts from reference TRBV9 and TRBJ1-2): DSGVTQTPKHLITATGQRVTLRCSPRSGDLSVYWYQQSLDQGLQFLIQYYNGEERAKGNILERFSAQQFPDLHSELNLSSLELGDSALYFCASSPGVGYGYTFGSGTRLTVV.

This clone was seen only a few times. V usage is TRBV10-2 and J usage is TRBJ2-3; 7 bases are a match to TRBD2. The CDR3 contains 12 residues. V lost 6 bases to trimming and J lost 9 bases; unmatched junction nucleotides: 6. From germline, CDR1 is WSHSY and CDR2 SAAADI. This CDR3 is CASSGEGVTQYF. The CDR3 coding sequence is TGCGCCAGCAGCGGGGAGGGAGTCACGCAGTATTTT.

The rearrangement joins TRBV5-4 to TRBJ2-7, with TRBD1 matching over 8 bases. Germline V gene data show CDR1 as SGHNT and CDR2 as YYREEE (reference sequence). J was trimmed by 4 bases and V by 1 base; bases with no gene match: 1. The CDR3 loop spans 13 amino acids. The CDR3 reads CASSLRQGYEQYF. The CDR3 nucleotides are TGTGCCAGCAGCTTGCGACAGGGGTACGAGCAGTACTTC.

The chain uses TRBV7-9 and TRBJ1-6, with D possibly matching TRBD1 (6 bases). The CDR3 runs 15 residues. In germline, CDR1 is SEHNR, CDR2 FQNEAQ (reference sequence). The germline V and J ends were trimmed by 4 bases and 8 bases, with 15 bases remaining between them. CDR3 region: CASSSRGKGDSPLHF. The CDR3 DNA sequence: TGTGCCAGCAGCTCCAGGGGAAAAGGAGATTCACCCCTCCACTTT.

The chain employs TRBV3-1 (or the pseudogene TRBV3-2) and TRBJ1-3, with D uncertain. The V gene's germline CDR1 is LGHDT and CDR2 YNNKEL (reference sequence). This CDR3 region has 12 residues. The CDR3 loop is CATGFSGNTIYF. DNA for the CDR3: TGTGCGACGGGGTTCTCTGGAAACACCATATATTTT.

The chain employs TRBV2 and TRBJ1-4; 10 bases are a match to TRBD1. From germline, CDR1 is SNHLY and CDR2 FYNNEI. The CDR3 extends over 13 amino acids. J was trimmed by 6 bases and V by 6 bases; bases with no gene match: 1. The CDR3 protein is CASRTGGYEKLFF. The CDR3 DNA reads TGTGCCAGCAGGACAGGGGGCTATGAAAAACTGTTTTTT.

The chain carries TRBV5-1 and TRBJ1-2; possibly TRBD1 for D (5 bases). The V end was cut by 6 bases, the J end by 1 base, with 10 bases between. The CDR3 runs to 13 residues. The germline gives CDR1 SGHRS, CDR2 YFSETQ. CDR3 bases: TGCGCCAGCATCGGAGGGGATAACTATGGCTACACCTTC. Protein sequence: CASIGGDNYGYTF.

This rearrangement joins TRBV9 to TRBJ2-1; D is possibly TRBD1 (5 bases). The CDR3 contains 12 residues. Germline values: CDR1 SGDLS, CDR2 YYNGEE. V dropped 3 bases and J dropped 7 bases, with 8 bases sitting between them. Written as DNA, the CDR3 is TGTGCCAGCAGCGGATCAGGGAATGAGCAGTTCTTC. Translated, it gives CASSGSGNEQFF.